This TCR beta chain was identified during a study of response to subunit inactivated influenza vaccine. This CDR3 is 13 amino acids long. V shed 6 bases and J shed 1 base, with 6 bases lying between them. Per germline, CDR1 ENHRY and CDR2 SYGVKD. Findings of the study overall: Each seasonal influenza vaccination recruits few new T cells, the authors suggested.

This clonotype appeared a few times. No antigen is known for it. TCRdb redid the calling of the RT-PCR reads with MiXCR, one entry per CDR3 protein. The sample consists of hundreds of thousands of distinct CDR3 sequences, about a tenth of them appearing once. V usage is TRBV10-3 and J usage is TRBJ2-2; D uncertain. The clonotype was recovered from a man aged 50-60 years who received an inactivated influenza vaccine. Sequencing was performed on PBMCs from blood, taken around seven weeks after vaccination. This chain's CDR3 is CAISPGNTGELFF. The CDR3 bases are TGTGCCATCAGCCCAGGGAACACCGGGGAGCTGTTTTTT.